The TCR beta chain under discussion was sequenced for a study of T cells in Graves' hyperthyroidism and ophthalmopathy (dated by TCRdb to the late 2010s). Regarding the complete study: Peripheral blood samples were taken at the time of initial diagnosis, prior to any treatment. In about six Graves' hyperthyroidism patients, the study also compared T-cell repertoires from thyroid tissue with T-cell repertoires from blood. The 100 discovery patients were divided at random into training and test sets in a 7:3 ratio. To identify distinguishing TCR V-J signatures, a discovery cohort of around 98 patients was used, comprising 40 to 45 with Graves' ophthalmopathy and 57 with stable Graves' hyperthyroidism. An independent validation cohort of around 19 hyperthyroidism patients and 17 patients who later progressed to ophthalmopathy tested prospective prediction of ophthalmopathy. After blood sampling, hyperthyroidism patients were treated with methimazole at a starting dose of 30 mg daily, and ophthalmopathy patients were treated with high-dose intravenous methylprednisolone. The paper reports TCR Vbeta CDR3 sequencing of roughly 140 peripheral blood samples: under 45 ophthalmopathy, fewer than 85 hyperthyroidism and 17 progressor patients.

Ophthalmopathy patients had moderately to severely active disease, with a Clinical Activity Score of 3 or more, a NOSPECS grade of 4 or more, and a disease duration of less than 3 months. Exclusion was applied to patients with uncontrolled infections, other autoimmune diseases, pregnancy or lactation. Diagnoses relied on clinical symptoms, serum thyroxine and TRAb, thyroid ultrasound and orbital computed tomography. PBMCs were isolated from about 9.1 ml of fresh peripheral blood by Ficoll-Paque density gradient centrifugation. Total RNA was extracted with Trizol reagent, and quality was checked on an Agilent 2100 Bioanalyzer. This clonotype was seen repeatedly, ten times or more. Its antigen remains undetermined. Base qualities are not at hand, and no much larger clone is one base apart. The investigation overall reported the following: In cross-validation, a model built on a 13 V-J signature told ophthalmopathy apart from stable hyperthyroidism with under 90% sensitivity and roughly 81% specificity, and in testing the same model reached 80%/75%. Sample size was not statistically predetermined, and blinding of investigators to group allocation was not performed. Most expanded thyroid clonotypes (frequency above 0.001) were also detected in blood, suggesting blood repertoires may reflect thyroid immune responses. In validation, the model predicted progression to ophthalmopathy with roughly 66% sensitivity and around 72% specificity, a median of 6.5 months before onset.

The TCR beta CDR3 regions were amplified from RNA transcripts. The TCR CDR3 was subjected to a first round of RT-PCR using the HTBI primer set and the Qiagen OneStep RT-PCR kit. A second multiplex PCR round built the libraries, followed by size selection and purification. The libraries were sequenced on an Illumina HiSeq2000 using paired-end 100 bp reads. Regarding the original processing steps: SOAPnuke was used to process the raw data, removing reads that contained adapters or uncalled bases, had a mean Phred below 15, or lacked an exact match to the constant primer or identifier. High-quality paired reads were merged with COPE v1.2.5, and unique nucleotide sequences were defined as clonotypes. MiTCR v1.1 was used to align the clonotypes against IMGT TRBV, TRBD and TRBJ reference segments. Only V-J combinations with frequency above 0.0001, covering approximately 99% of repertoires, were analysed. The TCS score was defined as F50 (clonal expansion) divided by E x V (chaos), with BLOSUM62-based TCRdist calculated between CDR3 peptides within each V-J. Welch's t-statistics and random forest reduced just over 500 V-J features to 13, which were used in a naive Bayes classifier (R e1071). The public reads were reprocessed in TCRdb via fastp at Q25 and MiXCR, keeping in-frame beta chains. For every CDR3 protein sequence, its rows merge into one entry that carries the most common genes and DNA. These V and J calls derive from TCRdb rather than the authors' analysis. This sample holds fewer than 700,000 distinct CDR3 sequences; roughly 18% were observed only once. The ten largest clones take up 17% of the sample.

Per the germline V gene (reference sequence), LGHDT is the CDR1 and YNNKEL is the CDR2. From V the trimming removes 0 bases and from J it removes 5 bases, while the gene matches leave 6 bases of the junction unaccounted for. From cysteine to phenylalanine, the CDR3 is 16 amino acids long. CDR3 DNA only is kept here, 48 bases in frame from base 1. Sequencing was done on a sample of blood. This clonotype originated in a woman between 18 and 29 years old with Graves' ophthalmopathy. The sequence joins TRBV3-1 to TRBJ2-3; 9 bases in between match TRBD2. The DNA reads TGTGCCAGCAGCCAAGATCGCGGGAGGGCGGGAGATACGCAGTATTTT. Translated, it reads CASSQDRGRAGDTQYF.